This TCR beta chain was sequenced during a study of T cell repertoires in cytomegalovirus infection. Looking at the study overall: Indicated by public TCR beta signatures were CMV infection and matching HLA type.

TCRdb analysed the reads with MiXCR anew, one entry per CDR3 protein. The sample contains 200,000 to 300,000 distinct CDR3 sequences, 6% to 8% of which appear only once. Trimming took off 7 bases at V and 5 bases at J, with 19 bases between the two ends. The CDR3 length is 14 residues. Per germline, CDR1 SGHRS and CDR2 YFSETQ. The chain couples TRBV5-1 to TRBJ2-7; D could derive from TRBD1 or TRBD2 (5 bases each). Sequences were obtained from PBMCs. This TCR was recovered from a human donor in good health (CMV status not recorded). Some clones in this sample may be carry-over from other donors' samples. The CDR3 DNA follows: TGCGCCAGCTCCCAAAGAGAGGGGCAAAACGAGCAGTACTTC. Translated, it gives CASSQREGQNEQYF.